This T cell receptor beta chain came from a study of T cell repertoires in cytomegalovirus infection. Via MiXCR, TCRdb re-called the reads, giving one row per CDR3 protein. In the table there are about 490,000 distinct CDR3 sequences, more than 15% of which are singletons. After removal of 0 bases from V and 7 bases from J, the junction contained 3 bases not matched to a gene. CDR3 length: 16 amino acids. The germline V gene has CDR1 SNHLY and CDR2 FYNNEI. This clonotype has ten or more counts. The source is a human donor in good health (CMV status not recorded). Some clones in this sample may be carry-over from other donors' samples. The sequenced sample consisted of CD8+ T cells from PBMCs. The chain couples TRBV2 to TRBJ2-1; 13 bases match TRBD2. CDR3 DNA: TGTGCCAGCAGTGAAGCGCCACTAGCGGGGGGGAATGAGCAGTTCTTC. Translated, it gives CASSEAPLAGGNEQFF.